This T cell receptor (beta chain) was observed in a study of breast tumors, draining lymph nodes, adjacent tissues. General study results and limits: Findings are consistent with lymph node origin and intratumoral expansion of most tumor T cells. Luminal-like breast cancer showed significantly greater tumor-nontumor repertoire similarity than basal-like breast cancer did.

This clonotype was counted at least ten times. Its antigen is not identified. V lost 4 bases and J 3 bases, leaving 20 bases between the germline ends. This CDR3 comprises 17 residues. Germline V gives CDR1 SGHRS, CDR2 YFSETQ. From the multiplex PCR reads, TCRdb called clonotypes with MiXCR, one entry per CDR3 protein. The data show about 25,000 distinct CDR3 sequences, 23% seen once. The receptor comes from a female donor with breast cancer. Some clones in this sample may be carry-over from other donors' samples. J is TRBJ2-1 and V is TRBV5-1; D unclear. The sequenced material came from breast tumor tissue. CDR3 nucleotide sequence: TGCGCCAGCAGCCCCCCCCCGGCCGGTTCGGTCTACAATGAGCAGTTCTTC. It encodes CASSPPPAGSVYNEQFF.